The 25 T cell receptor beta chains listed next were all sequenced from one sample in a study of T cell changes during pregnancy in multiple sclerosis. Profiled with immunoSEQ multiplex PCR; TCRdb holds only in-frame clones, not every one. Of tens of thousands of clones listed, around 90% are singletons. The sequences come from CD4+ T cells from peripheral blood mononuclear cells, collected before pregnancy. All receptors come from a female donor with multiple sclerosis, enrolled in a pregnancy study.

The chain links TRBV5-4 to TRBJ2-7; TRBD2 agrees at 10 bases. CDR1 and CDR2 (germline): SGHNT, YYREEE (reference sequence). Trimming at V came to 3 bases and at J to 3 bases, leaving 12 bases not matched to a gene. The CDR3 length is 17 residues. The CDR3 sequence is CASSSGTSAFSGYEQYF. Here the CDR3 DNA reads TGTGCCAGCAGCTCAGGGACTAGCGCCTTCTCGGGCTACGAGCAGTACTTC.

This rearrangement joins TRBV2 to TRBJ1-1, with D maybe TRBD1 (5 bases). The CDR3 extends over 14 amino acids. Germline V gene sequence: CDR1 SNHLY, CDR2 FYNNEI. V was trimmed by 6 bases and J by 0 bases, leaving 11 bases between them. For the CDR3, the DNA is TGTGCCAGCAGGTATAACAGGATGAACACTGAAGCTTTCTTT. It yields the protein CASRYNRMNTEAFF.

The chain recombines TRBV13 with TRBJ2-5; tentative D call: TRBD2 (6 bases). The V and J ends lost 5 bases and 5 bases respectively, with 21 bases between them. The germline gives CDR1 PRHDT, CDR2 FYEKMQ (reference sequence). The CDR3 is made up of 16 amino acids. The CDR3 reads CASSRVGGLSGETQYF. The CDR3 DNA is TGTGCCAGCAGCCGGGTCGGGGGACTTTCCGGGGAGACCCAGTACTTC.

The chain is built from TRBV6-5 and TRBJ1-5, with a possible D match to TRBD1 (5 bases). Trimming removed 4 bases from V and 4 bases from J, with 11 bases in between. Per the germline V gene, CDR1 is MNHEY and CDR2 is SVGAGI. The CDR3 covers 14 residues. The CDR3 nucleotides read TGTGCCAGCAGTTCAGGGTTTGGGAATCAGCCCCAGCATTTT. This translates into CASSSGFGNQPQHF.

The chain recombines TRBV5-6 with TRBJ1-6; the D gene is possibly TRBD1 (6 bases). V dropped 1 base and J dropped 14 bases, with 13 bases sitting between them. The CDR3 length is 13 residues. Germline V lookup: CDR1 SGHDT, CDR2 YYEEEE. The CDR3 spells CASSLPSGVTLHF. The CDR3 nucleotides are TGTGCCAGCAGCTTGCCATCAGGGGTCACCCTCCACTTT.

The chain's CDR3 is CASRETSGGWVGELFF. The CDR3 DNA reads TGTGCCAGCAGGGAGACTAGCGGGGGGTGGGTCGGGGAGCTGTTTTTT. The V and J genes are TRBV6-4 and TRBJ2-2; TRBD2 matches at 13 bases. CDR3 size: 16 residues. Germline V CDR1 and CDR2: MRHNA, SNTAGT. Unmatched junction bases numbered 8, after V lost 6 bases and J lost 7 bases.

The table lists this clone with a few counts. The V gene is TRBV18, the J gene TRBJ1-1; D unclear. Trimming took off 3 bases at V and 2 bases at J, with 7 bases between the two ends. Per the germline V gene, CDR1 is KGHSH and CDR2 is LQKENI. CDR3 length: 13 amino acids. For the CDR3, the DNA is TGTGCCAGCTCACCGTCGGTAAACACTGAAGCTTTCTTT. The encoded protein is CASSPSVNTEAFF.

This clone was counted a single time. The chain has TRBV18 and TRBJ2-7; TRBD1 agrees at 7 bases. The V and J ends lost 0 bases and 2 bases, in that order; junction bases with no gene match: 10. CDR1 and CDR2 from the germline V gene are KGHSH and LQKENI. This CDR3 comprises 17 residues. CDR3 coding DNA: TGTGCCAGCTCACCACCGGGGGCCTTAGGGACAGCCTACGAGCAGTACTTC. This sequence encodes CASSPPGALGTAYEQYF. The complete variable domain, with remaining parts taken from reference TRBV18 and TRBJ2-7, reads NAGVMQNPRHLVRRRGQEARLRCSPMKGHSHVYWYRQLPEEGLKFMVYLQKENIIDESGMPKERFSAEFPKEGPSILRIQQVVRGDSAAYFCASSPPGALGTAYEQYFGPGTRLTVT.

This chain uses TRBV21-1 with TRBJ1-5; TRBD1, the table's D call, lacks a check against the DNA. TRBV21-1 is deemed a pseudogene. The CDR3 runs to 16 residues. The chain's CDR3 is CASSSLQGISNQPQHF. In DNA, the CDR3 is TGTGCCAGCAGCAGTCTACAGGGGATTAGCAATCAGCCCCAGCATTTT.

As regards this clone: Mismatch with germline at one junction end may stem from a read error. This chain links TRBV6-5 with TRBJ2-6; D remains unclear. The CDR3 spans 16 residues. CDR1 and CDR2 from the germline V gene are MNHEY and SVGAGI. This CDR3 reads CASSYSGSSGANVLTF. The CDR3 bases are TGTGCCAGCAGTTACTCCGGGTCGTCTGGAGCCAACGTCCTGACTTTC.

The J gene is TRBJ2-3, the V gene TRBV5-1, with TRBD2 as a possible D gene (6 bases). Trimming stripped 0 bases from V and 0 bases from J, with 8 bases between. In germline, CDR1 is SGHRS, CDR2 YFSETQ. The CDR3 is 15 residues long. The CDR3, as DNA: TGCGCCAGCAGCTTGGACGGGACTAGCACAGATACGCAGTATTTT. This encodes CASSLDGTSTDTQYF. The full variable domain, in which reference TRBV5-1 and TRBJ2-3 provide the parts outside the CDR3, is KAGVTQTPRYLIKTRGQQVTLSCSPISGHRSVSWYQQTPGQGLQFLFEYFSETQRNKGNFPGRFSGRQFSNSRSEMNVSTLELGDSALYLCASSLDGTSTDTQYFGPGTRLTVL.

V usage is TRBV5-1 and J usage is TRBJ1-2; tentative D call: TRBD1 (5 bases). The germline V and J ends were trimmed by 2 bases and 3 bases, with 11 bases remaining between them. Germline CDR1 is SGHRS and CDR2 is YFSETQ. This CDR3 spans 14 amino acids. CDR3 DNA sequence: TGCGCCAGCAGCTTCGGGGGAGGGGACTATGGCTACACCTTC. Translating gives CASSFGGGDYGYTF.

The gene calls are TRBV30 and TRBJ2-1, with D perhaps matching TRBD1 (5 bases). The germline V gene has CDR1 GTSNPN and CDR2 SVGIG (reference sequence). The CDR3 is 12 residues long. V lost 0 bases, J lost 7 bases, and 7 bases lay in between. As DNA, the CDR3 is TGTGCCTGGAGTGTACAGGCGAATGAGCAGTTCTTC. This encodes CAWSVQANEQFF.

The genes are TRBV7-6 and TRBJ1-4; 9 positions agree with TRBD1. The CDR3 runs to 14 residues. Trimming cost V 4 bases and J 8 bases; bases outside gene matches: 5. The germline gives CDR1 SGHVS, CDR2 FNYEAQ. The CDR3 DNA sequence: TGTGCCAGCAGCTGGACCGGGACAGGGGAAAAACTGTTTTTT. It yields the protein CASSWTGTGEKLFF.

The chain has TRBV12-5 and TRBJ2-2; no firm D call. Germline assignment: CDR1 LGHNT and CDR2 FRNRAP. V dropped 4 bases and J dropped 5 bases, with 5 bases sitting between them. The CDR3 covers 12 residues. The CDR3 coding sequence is TGTGCTAGTGGTTCGCGAACCGGGGAGCTGTTTTTT. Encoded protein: CASGSRTGELFF.

CDR3 region: CAWSHLSSGRAKNIQYF. The CDR3 DNA is TGTGCCTGGAGTCACTTGTCTAGCGGGAGAGCCAAAAACATTCAGTACTTC. V and J are TRBV30 and TRBJ2-4; 10 positions agree with TRBD2. This CDR3 contains 17 residues. In germline, CDR1 is GTSNPN, CDR2 SVGIG (reference sequence). With 2 bases clipped from V and 0 bases from J, the junction kept 7 bases outside the gene matches. The full variable domain, in which reference TRBV30 and TRBJ2-4 provide the parts outside the CDR3, is SQTIHQWPATLVQPVGSPLSLECTVEGTSNPNLYWYRQAAGRGLQLLFYSVGIGQISSEVPQNLSASRPQDRQFILSSKKLLLSDSGFYLCAWSHLSSGRAKNIQYFGAGTRLSVL.

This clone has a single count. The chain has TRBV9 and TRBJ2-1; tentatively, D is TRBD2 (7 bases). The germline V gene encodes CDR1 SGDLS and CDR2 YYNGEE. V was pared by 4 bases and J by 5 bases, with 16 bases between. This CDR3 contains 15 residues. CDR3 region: CASSPGVAGNNEQFF. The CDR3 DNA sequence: TGTGCCAGCAGCCCAGGGGTAGCGGGTAACAATGAGCAGTTCTTC.

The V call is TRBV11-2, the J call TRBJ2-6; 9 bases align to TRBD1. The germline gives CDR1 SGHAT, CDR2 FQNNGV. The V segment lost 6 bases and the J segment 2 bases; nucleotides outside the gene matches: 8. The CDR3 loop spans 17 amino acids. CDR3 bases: TGTGCCAGCAGACACCCGGGACAGGGTCCTGGGGCCAACGTCCTGACTTTC. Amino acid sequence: CASRHPGQGPGANVLTF.

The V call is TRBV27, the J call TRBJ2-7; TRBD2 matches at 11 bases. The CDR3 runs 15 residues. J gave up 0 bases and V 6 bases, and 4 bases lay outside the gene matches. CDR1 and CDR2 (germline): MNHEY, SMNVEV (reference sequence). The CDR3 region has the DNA TGTGCCAGCAGCTACACTAGCGGGAGCTCCTACGAGCAGTACTTC. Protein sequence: CASSYTSGSSYEQYF.

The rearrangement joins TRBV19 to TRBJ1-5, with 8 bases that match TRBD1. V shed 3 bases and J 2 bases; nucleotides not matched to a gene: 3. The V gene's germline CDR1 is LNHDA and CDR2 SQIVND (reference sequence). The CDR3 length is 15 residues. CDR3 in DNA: TGTGCCAGTAGTATCCCGGGACAGGGCAATCAGCCCCAGCATTTT. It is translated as CASSIPGQGNQPQHF.

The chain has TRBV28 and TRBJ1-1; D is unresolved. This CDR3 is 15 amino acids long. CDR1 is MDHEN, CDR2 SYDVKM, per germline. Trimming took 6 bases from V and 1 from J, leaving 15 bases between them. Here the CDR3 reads CASSLNQFWNTEAFF. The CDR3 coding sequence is TGTGCCAGCAGCCTTAACCAGTTTTGGAACACTGAAGCTTTCTTT.

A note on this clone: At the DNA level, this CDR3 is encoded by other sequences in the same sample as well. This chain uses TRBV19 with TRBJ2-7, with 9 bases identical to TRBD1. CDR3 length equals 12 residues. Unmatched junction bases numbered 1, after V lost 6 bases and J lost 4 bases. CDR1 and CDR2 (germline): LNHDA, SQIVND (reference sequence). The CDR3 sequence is CASSDRGYEQYF. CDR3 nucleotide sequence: TGTGCCAGTAGCGACAGGGGGTACGAGCAGTACTTC.

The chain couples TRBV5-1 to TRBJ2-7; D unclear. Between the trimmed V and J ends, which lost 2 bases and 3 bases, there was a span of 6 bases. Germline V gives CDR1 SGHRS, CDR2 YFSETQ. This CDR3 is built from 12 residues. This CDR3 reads CASSFEFYEQYF. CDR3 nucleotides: TGCGCCAGCAGCTTTGAGTTCTACGAGCAGTACTTC.

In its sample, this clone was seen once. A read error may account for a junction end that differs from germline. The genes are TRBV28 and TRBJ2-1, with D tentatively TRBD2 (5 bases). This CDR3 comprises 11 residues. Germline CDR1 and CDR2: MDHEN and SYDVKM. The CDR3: CASSSLDSWVF. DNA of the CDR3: TGTGCCAGCAGCTCTCTGGACTCTTGGGTCTTC.

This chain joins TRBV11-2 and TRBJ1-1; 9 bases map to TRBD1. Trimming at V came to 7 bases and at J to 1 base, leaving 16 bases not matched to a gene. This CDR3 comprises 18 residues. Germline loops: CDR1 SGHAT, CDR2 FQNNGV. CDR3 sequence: CASTSGGTGYNGNTEAFF. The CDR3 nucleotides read TGTGCCAGCACCTCGGGTGGGACAGGGTATAACGGGAACACTGAAGCTTTCTTT.